This passage covers 16 T cell receptor beta chains from one sample sequenced in a study of CD8+ T cells in alopecia areata. The sorting of pooled cutaneous lymph node cells relied on CD4, CD8alpha, NKG2D, NKG2ACE and other markers. Isolated RNA was reverse transcribed into cDNA used as the sequencing template. Generated by immunoSEQ multiplex PCR, the TCRdb table keeps only in-frame clones and is missing some. This repertoire holds approximately 300,000 clones, and none appear only once. Material for sequencing was CD4+ T cells sorted from a lymph node. All receptors derive from a C3H/HeJ mouse with alopecia areata. The strain's MHC haplotype is H2-k.

On this clone itself: All gene names here are mouse names. The missing CDR3 end, 4 residues past where the read stops, is filled in from the germline J gene. This chain links TRBV13-1 with TRBJ2-2; possible D gene TRBD1, 7 bases. This CDR3 has 15 amino acids. V lost 0 bases to trimming and J lost 3 bases, with 9 bases between them. Per the germline V gene, CDR1 is NSHNY and CDR2 is SYGAGN. The CDR3 is CASSDEGADTGQLYF. CDR3 bases read: TGTGCCAGCAGTGATGAGGGGGCGGACACCGGG.

The table lists this clone with a few counts. This clone may be a read error of a much larger clone one base away. All gene names here are mouse names. The read falls 4 residues short of the CDR3 end, and the missing part is taken from the germline J gene. This sample includes further DNA sequences coding for the same CDR3. The J gene is TRBJ1-2, the V gene TRBV13-2; D perhaps matches TRBD1 (5 bases). V gave up 1 base and J gave up 2 bases, with 6 bases separating them. Per the germline V gene, CDR1 is NNHNN and CDR2 is SYGAGS (reference sequence). This CDR3 has 13 residues. The CDR3 reads CASGDQGNSDYTF. CDR3 bases read: TGTGCCAGCGGTGATCAGGGCAACTCC.

Worth noting for this clone: The gene names given are mouse names. The read ends 4 residues early relative to the CDR3; the germline J gene fills the gap. The chain has TRBV13-1 and TRBJ2-7; the match to TRBD1 covers 7 bases. The CDR3 extends over 14 amino acids. Germline V gene sequence: CDR1 NSHNY, CDR2 SYGAGN. J lost 0 bases, V lost 5 bases, and 5 bases had no gene match. The CDR3 sequence is CASRKTGSSYEQYF. The CDR3 DNA, read in part, is TGTGCCAGCAGAAAGACAGGGAGCTCCTAT.

A few counts support this clone. Genes here carry mouse names. The read stops 4 residues short of the end of the CDR3; the missing end is completed from the germline J gene. This sequence joins TRBV13-2 and TRBJ2-3, with 10 bases matching TRBD2. Germline trimming cut 0 bases from V and 2 bases from J; bases unmatched to any gene: 3. Per germline, CDR1 NNHNN and CDR2 SYGAGS (reference sequence). This CDR3 has 16 residues. The CDR3 protein is CASGDAWGGTAETLYF. The part of the CDR3 DNA that was read is TGTGCCAGCGGTGATGCCTGGGGGGGCACTGCAGAA.

This clone occurred a few times. Gene names are the mouse ones. The CDR3 end lies 4 residues beyond the end of the read and is filled in from the germline J gene. The V call is TRBV19, the J call TRBJ2-5; 7 positions agree with TRBD2. The CDR3 is made up of 14 amino acids. Germline V CDR1 and CDR2: FNHDT, SITEND (reference sequence). The DNA read from the CDR3 is TGTGCCAGCAGCGAACCGGGACTGAAAGAC. This sequence encodes CASSEPGLKD. The whole CDR3 region reads CASSEPGLKDTQYF.

This clone appeared many times. Here the gene names and germline are mouse. This same CDR3 is encoded by further DNA sequences in the sample. CDR3 in amino acids: CASSRDWENTGQLYF. The sequenced CDR3 bases are TGTGCTAGCAGTAGGGACTGGGAGAACACCGGG. The V and J genes are TRBV17 and TRBJ2-2; 8 bases map to TRBD2. The read terminates 4 residues ahead of where the CDR3 ends, so the germline J gene completes it. Germline V lookup: CDR1 MNHDT, CDR2 YYDKIL. Losses at the gene ends were 3 bases for V and 2 bases for J; bases not matched to a gene: 2. The CDR3 contains 15 residues.

This clone was observed at least ten times. Gene names follow the mouse nomenclature. The read halts 4 residues ahead of the CDR3 end, with the missing end drawn from the germline J gene. This chain uses TRBV13-1 with TRBJ2-3, with D tentatively TRBD1 (5 bases). V shed 2 bases and J shed 0 bases, with 7 bases lying between them. The germline V gene has CDR1 NSHNY and CDR2 SYGAGN. The CDR3 has 14 residues. The sequenced part of the CDR3 DNA is TGTGCCAGCAGTGAGAGGGGAAGTGCAGAA. This encodes CASSERGSAE. The full CDR3 protein reads CASSERGSAETLYF.

A few counts support this clone. Each gene name is a mouse one. The sequence runs out 4 residues before the end of the CDR3; the remainder is reconstructed from the germline J gene. The same CDR3 is also encoded by other DNA sequences in this sample. The V call is TRBV13-1, the J call TRBJ2-2, with TRBD2 as a possible D gene (7 bases). This CDR3 has 15 residues. The germline CDR1 and CDR2 sequences are NSHNY and SYGAGN. The V gene lost 2 bases and the J gene lost 2 bases, with 10 bases spanning the gap. CDR3 bases read: TGTGCCAGCAGTGACCGGGGGGCCAACACCGGG. It translates to CASSDRGANTG. The whole CDR3 region reads CASSDRGANTGQLYF.

This clone was detected only a few times. The germline and genes are mouse ones. The read is 3 residues too short to cover the CDR3 end, so that end is filled in from the germline J gene. This chain joins TRBV13-1 and TRBJ1-6, with TRBD1 matching over 8 bases. TRBJ1-6 is recorded as an ORF, its role being uncertain. Trimming cost V 5 bases and J 10 bases; bases outside gene matches: 5. CDR1 and CDR2 from the germline V gene are NSHNY and SYGAGN. The CDR3 extends over 13 amino acids. CDR3 residues: CASRGDRRSPLYF. The part of the CDR3 DNA that was read is TGTGCCAGCAGGGGGGACAGGAGGTCGCCC.

As regards this clone: The gene names given are mouse names. CDR3 amino acids: CTCSPQGGDSPLYF. The CDR3 bases that were read are TGCACCTGCAGTCCACAGGGGGGCGATTCGCCC. The genes are TRBV1 and TRBJ1-6, with 8 bases fitting TRBD1. The sequence runs out 3 residues before the end of the CDR3; the remainder is reconstructed from the germline J gene. TRBJ1-6 is filed as an ORF, its function uncertain. From germline, CDR1 is NSQYPW and CDR2 LRSPGD (reference sequence). The trim removed 5 bases at V and 8 bases at J, leaving 5 bases unmatched. CDR3 size: 14 residues.

Comment on this clone: Gene names follow the mouse nomenclature. The observed sequence ends 4 residues before the CDR3 terminus, with the missing tail filled in from the germline J gene. V gene TRBV31 combines with J gene TRBJ1-1; 7 nucleotides line up with TRBD1. The germline gives CDR1 GKSSPN, CDR2 SITVG. The CDR3 is 12 amino acids. This CDR3 is CAWNRDRREVFF. The CDR3 bases that were read are TGTGCCTGGAACCGGGACAGAAGA.

As to this clone: Gene and germline names: mouse. The DNA ends 4 residues before the CDR3 does, and the rest of the CDR3 is filled in from the germline J gene. The chain is built from TRBV1 and TRBJ1-1, with D possibly TRBD1 on 5 matching bases. The CDR3 runs to 15 residues. Trimming shortened V by 1 base and J by 0 bases, and 9 bases separated the two germline ends. Germline loops: CDR1 NSQYPW, CDR2 LRSPGD (reference sequence). The CDR3 protein is CTCSAVGDANTEVFF. The sequenced part of the CDR3 DNA is TGCACCTGCAGTGCAGTGGGGGATGCAAACACA.

This clone showed up just a few times. These gene names are mouse names. Read sequence stops 4 residues before the CDR3 end, and the germline J gene provides the missing end. V usage is TRBV31 and J usage is TRBJ2-1, with 8 bases fitting TRBD2. There are 13 residues in the CDR3. Per the germline V gene, CDR1 is GKSSPN and CDR2 is SITVG. Incomplete CDR3 DNA: TGTGCCTGGAGTCTCCCTGGGGGGTCT. It encodes CAWSLPGGS. The CDR3, in full, reads CAWSLPGGSEQFF.

A note on this clone: Gene names refer to mouse genes. The CDR3 end falls 4 residues outside the read, so it is completed with the germline J gene. The V and J genes are TRBV13-1 and TRBJ2-2, with a possible D match to TRBD2 (6 bases). With 3 bases removed from V and 0 bases from J, the gap between germline ends came to 9 bases. Germline lookup yields CDR1 NSHNY and CDR2 SYGAGN. The CDR3 loop spans 15 amino acids. The CDR3 reads CASSGGLPNTGQLYF. Incomplete CDR3 DNA: TGTGCCAGCAGTGGGGGACTTCCAAACACCGGG.

In this sample, this clone turned up many times. Genes here carry mouse names. The CDR3 extends 4 residues past the end of the read, so its final part is completed from the germline J gene. The sample contains more than one DNA sequence encoding this CDR3. V usage is TRBV31 and J usage is TRBJ2-5, with TRBD2 matching over 7 bases. The CDR3 is 14 amino acids. Germline CDR1 reads GKSSPN; CDR2 reads SITVG. V shed 0 bases and J 2 bases; nucleotides not matched to a gene: 2. CDR3 residues: CAWSLAGGQDTQYF. The DNA read from the CDR3 is TGTGCCTGGAGTCTAGCTGGGGGCCAAGAC. Filled out from reference TRBV31 and TRBJ2-5, the complete variable domain reads AQTIHQWPVAEIKAVGSPLSLGCTIKGKSSPNLYWYWQATGGTLQQLFYSITVGQVESVVQLNLSASRPKDDQFILSTEKLLLSHSGFYLCAWSLAGGQDTQYFGPGTRLLVL.

This clone showed up many times. Gene names denote mouse genes. The read finishes 4 residues shy of the CDR3 end, and the germline J gene is used to complete it. This chain links TRBV13-1 with TRBJ2-3; D not certain. The CDR3 extends over 13 amino acids. V lost 4 bases and J 0 bases, leaving 6 bases between the germline ends. CDR1 NSHNY and CDR2 SYGAGN come from the germline V gene. CDR3 amino acids: CASSLSSAETLYF. CDR3 bases read: TGTGCCAGCAGTCTTTCTAGTGCAGAA.